A single sample is the source of the 28 T cell receptor beta chains below, sequenced in a study of OX40 agonist ivuxolimab in advanced cancers. Produced via immunoSEQ multiplex PCR; TCRdb's table is partial and in-frame only. The table records roughly 26,000 clones, more than 70% of them present only once. The sample here was CD4+ or CD8+ T cells sorted from blood, taken in a trial of the OX40 agonist ivuxolimab. The source is an adult with an advanced solid tumor such as melanoma, head and neck, liver or kidney cancer.

This clone is medium-sized by share. The CDR3 loop reads CASIAGINTGELFF. The CDR3 DNA reads TGTGCCAGCATCGCCGGGATCAACACCGGGGAGCTGTTTTTT. The chain couples TRBV6-1 to TRBJ2-2; possibly TRBD2 for D (5 bases). This CDR3 has 14 amino acids. V lost 7 bases and J 2 bases, leaving 11 bases between the germline ends. Germline assignment: CDR1 MNHNS and CDR2 SASEGT.

CDR3 protein: CASNQFGGEGTQYF. The CDR3 DNA reads as TGCGCCAGCAACCAATTCGGGGGCGAGGGGACCCAGTACTTC. The rearrangement uses TRBV10-1 and TRBJ2-5; the D gene could be TRBD1 or TRBD2 (6 bases each). From germline, CDR1 is WNHNN and CDR2 SYGVQD (reference sequence). The CDR3 is 14 residues long. Trimming removed 7 bases at V and 7 bases at J, with 19 bases between.

This clone was seen a handful of times. This chain connects TRBV10-3 to TRBJ1-2, with a possible D match to TRBD1 (5 bases). The CDR3 extends over 13 amino acids. Trimming removed 3 bases at V and 3 bases at J, with 8 bases between. In germline, CDR1 is ENHRY, CDR2 SYGVKD. In DNA form, the CDR3 reads TGTGCCATCAGTGATCCGACAGACTATGGCTACACCTTC. Its protein is CAISDPTDYGYTF.

This clone was observed a single time. The V and J genes are TRBV5-1 and TRBJ2-2, with TRBD1 matching 9 bases. Losses at the gene ends were 4 bases for V and 5 bases for J; bases not matched to a gene: 12. In germline, CDR1 is SGHRS, CDR2 YFSETQ. The CDR3 sequence is 17 residues long. As DNA, the CDR3 is TGCGCCAGCAGCCTAAGCCTTGGGACAGGGCGGACCGGGGAGCTGTTTTTT. Translated, it gives CASSLSLGTGRTGELFF.

The V gene is TRBV2, the J gene TRBJ2-2; 12 bases map to TRBD1. The CDR3 totals 15 residues. Trimming removed 6 bases from V and 7 bases from J; junction bases left unmatched: 6. CDR1 is SNHLY, CDR2 FYNNEI, per germline. DNA of the CDR3: TGTGCCAGCAGGCCCGGGACAGGGGGCCACGGGGAGCTGTTTTTT. Translated, it gives CASRPGTGGHGELFF.

The chain recombines TRBV11-2 with TRBJ1-6; possible D gene TRBD1, 5 bases. Germline CDR1 is SGHAT and CDR2 is FQNNGV. This CDR3 is built from 15 residues. Between the trimmed V and J ends, which lost 1 base and 7 bases, there was a span of 11 bases. The CDR3 loop is CASSLVGARNSPLHF. In nucleotides, the CDR3 is TGTGCCAGCAGCTTAGTAGGGGCGCGGAATTCACCCCTCCACTTT.

The chain links TRBV18 to TRBJ2-1; 10 bases are a match to TRBD2. This CDR3 has 16 residues. Trimming took 0 bases from V and 7 from J; bases not matched to a gene: 6. CDR1 and CDR2 from the germline V gene are KGHSH and LQKENI. DNA of the CDR3: TGTGCCAGCTCACCACCAGCGGGGGGGACCGTTAATGAGCAGTTCTTC. Translating it yields CASSPPAGGTVNEQFF.

V and J are TRBV6-5 and TRBJ2-1; weak D call: TRBD2 (7 bases). The CDR3 length is 15 residues. V lost 6 bases and J lost 7, with 19 bases in between. Germline V CDR1 and CDR2: MNHEY, SVGAGI. For the CDR3, the DNA is TGTGCCAGCAGCGTAGGGGGGGCTTCGTCAAATGAGCAGTTCTTC. Translation: CASSVGGASSNEQFF.

This clone is termed medium-sized. J is TRBJ1-1 and V is TRBV19, with 9 bases fitting TRBD1. Per the germline V gene, CDR1 is LNHDA and CDR2 is SQIVND (reference sequence). After removal of 6 bases from V and 4 bases from J, the junction contained 3 bases not matched to a gene. The CDR3 consists of 13 residues. The CDR3: CASSHRGPTEAFF. DNA for the CDR3: TGTGCCAGTAGCCACAGGGGGCCCACTGAAGCTTTCTTT. The entire variable domain, with the rest obtained from reference TRBV19 and TRBJ1-1, is as follows: DGGITQSPKYLFRKEGQNVTLSCEQNLNHDAMYWYRQDPGQGLRLIYYSQIVNDFQKGDIAEGYSVSREKKESFPLTVTSAQKNPTAFYLCASSHRGPTEAFFGQGTRLTVV.

A single count supports this clone. The chain carries TRBV5-6 and TRBJ2-7; perhaps TRBD1 as D (6 bases). CDR1 and CDR2 (germline): SGHDT, YYEEEE. Trimming took off 2 bases at V and 3 bases at J, with 15 bases between the two ends. This CDR3 comprises 15 residues. The CDR3 sequence is CASSLGQRGLYEQYF. CDR3 coding DNA: TGTGCCAGCAGCTTAGGACAGCGCGGGCTCTACGAGCAGTACTTC.

V gene TRBV10-3 combines with J gene TRBJ2-1, with D hard to call. The CDR3 consists of 14 residues. With 3 bases removed from V and 7 bases from J, the gap between germline ends came to 13 bases. Germline CDR1 and CDR2: ENHRY and SYGVKD. In nucleotides, the CDR3 is TGTGCCATCAGTGATCTCCTGATTGGGAATGAGCAGTTCTTC. This codes for CAISDLLIGNEQFF.

The chain joins TRBV13 to TRBJ1-6; a weak D match, TRBD1 (6 bases). From germline, CDR1 is PRHDT and CDR2 FYEKMQ (reference sequence). The CDR3 contains 14 residues. Trimming removed 5 bases from V and 9 bases from J, with 14 bases in between. CDR3 loop: CASSDRPEGSPLHF. The CDR3, as DNA: TGTGCCAGCAGCGACAGGCCTGAGGGTTCACCCCTCCACTTT. Looking up the rest from reference TRBV13 and TRBJ1-6 gives the full variable domain: AAGVIQSPRHLIKEKRETATLKCYPIPRHDTVYWYQQGPGQDPQFLISFYEKMQSDKGSIPDRFSAQQFSDYHSELNMSSLELGDSALYFCASSDRPEGSPLHFGNGTRLTVT.

The chain couples TRBV19 to TRBJ2-2, with no clear D. The V gene lost 5 bases and the J gene lost 4 bases, with 14 bases spanning the gap. The length of the CDR3 is 15 residues. Germline V lookup: CDR1 LNHDA, CDR2 SQIVND (reference sequence). DNA for the CDR3: TGTGCCAGTAGTCCAGACCAATCCCTCACCGGGGAGCTGTTTTTT. Residues: CASSPDQSLTGELFF.

The chain employs TRBV6-1 and TRBJ2-2; TRBD1 agrees at 7 bases. The CDR3 loop spans 13 amino acids. Germline trimming cut 10 bases from V and 1 base from J; bases unmatched to any gene: 3. From germline, CDR1 is MNHNS and CDR2 SASEGT. CDR3 protein: CATGGRNTGELFF. Written as DNA, the CDR3 is TGTGCCACAGGGGGACGGAACACCGGGGAGCTGTTTTTT.

This chain joins TRBV6-1 and TRBJ2-3, with D perhaps TRBD1 (6 bases). This CDR3 has 14 amino acids. With 3 bases removed from V and 2 bases from J, the gap between germline ends came to 9 bases. CDR1 and CDR2 from the germline V gene are MNHNS and SASEGT. This CDR3 reads CASSEDRNTDTQYF. CDR3 DNA: TGTGCCAGCAGTGAGGACAGAAACACAGATACGCAGTATTTT.

The chain joins TRBV11-3 to TRBJ2-2, with no clear D. CDR1 and CDR2 from the germline V gene are SGHNT and YENEEA. Trimming shortened V by 3 bases and J by 4 bases, and 6 bases separated the two germline ends. The CDR3 runs to 13 residues. DNA for the CDR3: TGTGCCAGCAGCTTCGAGATCACCGGGGAGCTGTTTTTT. Encoded protein: CASSFEITGELFF.

The J gene is TRBJ1-1, the V gene TRBV6-5; no clear D. V was shortened by 2 bases and J by 1 base, with 2 bases between the two germline ends. Germline lookup yields CDR1 MNHEY and CDR2 SVGAGI. The CDR3 contains 12 residues. CDR3 region: CASSYANTEAFF. The CDR3 DNA reads TGTGCCAGCAGTTACGCGAACACTGAAGCTTTCTTT.

The chain carries TRBV4-1 and TRBJ2-2; no definite D call. The length of the CDR3 is 17 residues. V lost 1 base and J 4 bases, leaving 16 bases between the germline ends. CDR1 is MGHRA and CDR2 is YSYEKL in the germline V gene. The CDR3 protein is CASSQVDMGFFTGELFF. For the CDR3, the DNA is TGCGCCAGCAGCCAAGTTGATATGGGGTTTTTCACCGGGGAGCTGTTTTTT.

J is TRBJ1-5 and V is TRBV7-9; D gene ambiguous. V lost 4 bases to trimming and J lost 5 bases, with 9 bases between them. This CDR3 has 13 amino acids. Looked up from germline, CDR1 is SEHNR and CDR2 is FQNEAQ (reference sequence). CDR3 DNA: TGTGCCAGCAGCTCAGGAATCTATCAGCCCCAGCATTTT. This translates into CASSSGIYQPQHF.

The genes are TRBV7-9 and TRBJ2-3; the match to TRBD2 covers 7 bases. This CDR3 is 16 amino acids long. Germline lookup yields CDR1 SEHNR and CDR2 FQNEAQ (reference sequence). After removal of 4 bases from V and 0 bases from J, the junction contained 7 bases not matched to a gene. CDR3 coding DNA: TGTGCCAGCAGCTCCTTCGGGGGGTTCAGCACAGATACGCAGTATTTT. Its translation: CASSSFGGFSTDTQYF. Using reference TRBV7-9 and TRBJ2-3 for the parts outside the CDR3, the full variable domain is DTGVSQNPRHKITKRGQNVTFRCDPISEHNRLYWYRQTLGQGPEFLTYFQNEAQLEKSRLLSDRFSAERPKGSFSTLEIQRTEQGDSAMYLCASSSFGGFSTDTQYFGPGTRLTVL.

The genes are TRBV5-6 and TRBJ2-1; 14 nucleotides match TRBD2. The germline V gene has CDR1 SGHDT and CDR2 YYEEEE. The CDR3 runs 18 residues. With 4 bases clipped from V and 4 bases from J, the junction kept 10 bases outside the gene matches. The CDR3 reads CASSRRGLAGAIYNEQFF. The CDR3 DNA follows: TGTGCCAGCAGCCGTAGGGGACTAGCGGGGGCGATATACAATGAGCAGTTCTTC.

This chain links TRBV6-5 with TRBJ2-5; perhaps TRBD1 as D (6 bases). CDR3 length: 15 residues. CDR1 is MNHEY, CDR2 SVGAGI, per germline. The V and J ends lost 2 bases and 4 bases respectively, with 14 bases between them. CDR3 amino acids: CASSYRYRAGETQYF. Written as DNA, the CDR3 is TGTGCCAGCAGTTACCGGTACAGGGCTGGAGAGACCCAGTACTTC.

The chain uses TRBV23-1 and TRBJ2-7; the match to TRBD1 covers 9 bases. TRBV23-1 is treated as an ORF (open reading frame) with a function not yet certain. Trimming took 4 bases from V and 0 from J; bases not matched to a gene: 13. The CDR3 covers 18 residues. CDR3 region: CASSPDSTGGKGSYEQYF. The DNA of the CDR3 is TGCGCCAGCAGTCCAGATTCAACAGGGGGCAAGGGCTCCTACGAGCAGTACTTC.

The chain has TRBV2 and TRBJ1-5; a possible D gene is TRBD1 (5 bases). The CDR3 extends over 16 amino acids. V lost 7 bases, J lost 2 bases, and 18 bases lay in between. Germline V gives CDR1 SNHLY, CDR2 FYNNEI. The CDR3 region has the DNA TGTGCCAGCACCATGGTTGGGGGGTTTGGCAATCAGCCCCAGCATTTT. The encoded protein is CASTMVGGFGNQPQHF. The entire variable domain, with the rest obtained from reference TRBV2 and TRBJ1-5, is as follows: EPEVTQTPSHQVTQMGQEVILRCVPISNHLYFYWYRQILGQKVEFLVSFYNNEISEKSEIFDDQFSVERPDGSNFTLKIRSTKLEDSAMYFCASTMVGGFGNQPQHFGDGTRLSIL.

The rearrangement links TRBV19 to TRBJ2-7; TRBD2 aligns across 15 bases. CDR1 and CDR2 (germline): LNHDA, SQIVND (reference sequence). This CDR3 is 18 amino acids long. Trimming at V came to 3 bases and at J to 2 bases, leaving 8 bases not matched to a gene. The CDR3 nucleotides are TGTGCCAGTAGTATTGGAATGGGACTAGCGGGGGGCACCTACGAGCAGTACTTC. Encoded protein: CASSIGMGLAGGTYEQYF.

This chain links TRBV11-3 with TRBJ2-3; perhaps TRBD1 as D (6 bases). CDR3 size: 15 residues. Germline loops: CDR1 SGHNT, CDR2 YENEEA. Trimming removed 4 bases at V and 2 bases at J, with 13 bases between. As DNA, the CDR3 is TGTGCCAGCAGCTCCCGGCAGGGGACCACAGATACGCAGTATTTT. It encodes CASSSRQGTTDTQYF.

The V gene is TRBV18, the J gene TRBJ2-5; TRBD1 aligns across 7 bases. Per germline, CDR1 KGHSH and CDR2 LQKENI. V lost 3 bases to trimming and J lost 5 bases; unmatched junction nucleotides: 6. CDR3 size: 14 residues. The chain's CDR3 is CASSPEGGSETQYF. The CDR3 nucleotides read TGTGCCAGCTCACCTGAAGGGGGCTCTGAGACCCAGTACTTC.

This clone was seen a few times. This chain joins TRBV9 and TRBJ1-2, with a possible D match to TRBD1 (6 bases). The germline V gene has CDR1 SGDLS and CDR2 YYNGEE. The V end was cut by 5 bases, the J end by 5 bases, with 13 bases between. The CDR3 is made up of 13 amino acids. This chain's CDR3 is CASSATGTYGYTF. The CDR3, as DNA: TGTGCCAGCAGTGCTACAGGGACTTATGGCTACACCTTC.